The 20 T cell receptor beta chains reported below all come from one sample, sequenced in a study of blood T cell repertoires in COVID-19. Libraries were prepared by immunoSEQ multiplex PCR; TCRdb keeps only in-frame clonotypes and omits some of them. The sample shows over 120,000 clones, around 86% of them seen only once. Sequencing input: PBMCs or T cells enriched from blood (not recorded which). The receptors originated from a man aged 50-60 years who had recovered from COVID-19.

This clone was counted a few times. The CDR3 nucleotides read TGTGCCAGCAGTCACGGGACAGGGGGACTAGCGGGGCCTCACTACGAGCAGTACTTC. Encoded protein: CASSHGTGGLAGPHYEQYF. The chain joins TRBV6-6 to TRBJ2-7; 13 bases are shared with TRBD2. The CDR3 runs to 19 residues. V lost 5 bases and J lost 3; bases outside the gene matches: 16. Germline V gene data show CDR1 as MNHNY and CDR2 as SVGAGI (reference sequence).

V usage is TRBV7-2 and J usage is TRBJ2-6; D might be TRBD2 (6 bases). V was clipped by 1 base and J by 2 bases, with 9 bases between them. From germline, CDR1 is SGHTA and CDR2 FQGNSA. The CDR3 is 16 residues long. The DNA of the CDR3 is TGTGCCAGCAGCTTAGATGGCGGGACTGGGGCCAACGTCCTGACTTTC. It codes for CASSLDGGTGANVLTF.

The rearrangement joins TRBV5-6 to TRBJ1-6; D gene ambiguous. Germline-derived CDR1 and CDR2 are SGHDT and YYEEEE. The CDR3 length is 16 residues. The V gene lost 4 bases and the J gene lost 0 bases, with 11 bases spanning the gap. CDR3 nucleotides: TGTGCCAGCAGCGTCAGCCACAGCTCCTATAATTCACCCCTCCACTTT. This gives the protein CASSVSHSSYNSPLHF.

The rearrangement uses TRBV3-1 (or the pseudogene TRBV3-2) and TRBJ1-3; no reliable D call. Trimming cost V 7 bases and J 4 bases, with 14 bases left between them. The germline gives CDR1 LGHDT, CDR2 YNNKEL (reference sequence). CDR3 size: 14 residues. CDR3 nucleotide sequence: TGTGCCAGCACCCAGCTAGCTATAGGAAACACCATATATTTT. Protein sequence: CASTQLAIGNTIYF.

The chain joins TRBV27 to TRBJ2-3, with 8 bases that match TRBD2. CDR3 size: 14 residues. In germline, CDR1 is MNHEY, CDR2 SMNVEV (reference sequence). J lost 6 bases, V lost 5 bases, and 7 bases had no gene match. The CDR3 here is CASSTSGPVDTQYF. CDR3 in DNA: TGTGCCAGCAGTACTAGCGGACCCGTCGATACGCAGTATTTT.

The rearrangement links TRBV7-2 to TRBJ2-7, with 8 bases matching TRBD2. Germline loops: CDR1 SGHTA, CDR2 FQGNSA. This CDR3 is built from 15 residues. The junction had 12 bases not matched to a gene; V was cut back by 5 bases and J by 6 bases. The CDR3 bases are TGTGCCAGCAGCGAAATGGGACTAGATTCAGTCGAGCAGTACTTC. Translation: CASSEMGLDSVEQYF.

The chain links TRBV30 to TRBJ2-1; TRBD2 agrees at 13 bases. CDR3 size: 15 residues. Germline V gene sequence: CDR1 GTSNPN, CDR2 SVGIG (reference sequence). The junction had 6 bases not matched to a gene; V was cut back by 2 bases and J by 8 bases. The CDR3 reads CAWSTGTSGIHEQFF. The CDR3 DNA follows: TGTGCCTGGAGTACCGGGACTAGCGGGATCCATGAGCAGTTCTTC.

The J gene is TRBJ2-3, the V gene TRBV29-1; D uncertain. CDR3 length: 12 amino acids. CDR1 and CDR2 from the germline V gene are SQVTM and ANQGSEA. With 6 bases removed from V and 0 bases from J, the gap between germline ends came to 7 bases. For the CDR3, the DNA is TGCAGCGTCCAGGTTAGCACAGATACGCAGTATTTT. Its protein is CSVQVSTDTQYF.

The V call is TRBV7-4, the J call TRBJ2-7, with TRBD1 matching 8 bases. V lost 2 bases to trimming and J lost 4 bases; unmatched junction nucleotides: 4. This CDR3 region has 14 residues. From germline, CDR1 is SGHVT and CDR2 SQSDAQ. The CDR3 DNA reads TGTGCCAGCAGCTTACGGACAGGGATTTACGAGCAGTACTTC. It yields the protein CASSLRTGIYEQYF.

J is TRBJ1-4 and V is TRBV3-1 (or the pseudogene TRBV3-2); 7 bases align to TRBD1. The V and J ends lost 8 bases and 7 bases, in that order; junction bases with no gene match: 13. From germline, CDR1 is LGHDT and CDR2 YNNKEL (reference sequence). There are 15 residues in the CDR3. The CDR3 is CASGFQGGKVEKLFF. CDR3 DNA: TGTGCCAGCGGATTCCAGGGGGGAAAGGTTGAAAAACTGTTTTTT.

The chain links TRBV6-5 to TRBJ2-1; 7 nucleotides align to TRBD2. The V and J ends lost 7 bases and 7 bases, in that order; junction bases with no gene match: 7. The CDR3 spans 13 residues. Germline CDR1 MNHEY, CDR2 SVGAGI. The CDR3 DNA is TGTGCCAGCACCGGGGGGTATATGAATGAGCAGTTCTTC. Translation: CASTGGYMNEQFF.

This chain joins TRBV7-2 and TRBJ2-1; a possible D gene is TRBD2 (7 bases). Trimming left V 1 base short and J 13 bases short, with 17 bases between. The CDR3 contains 14 residues. Per the germline V gene, CDR1 is SGHTA and CDR2 is FQGNSA. CDR3 residues: CASSLVGGGANQFF. The CDR3 coding sequence is TGTGCCAGCAGCTTAGTGGGGGGGGGCGCCAACCAGTTCTTC.

The chain uses TRBV28 and TRBJ1-5; D unclear. The germline CDR1 and CDR2 sequences are MDHEN and SYDVKM. The V gene lost 5 bases and the J gene lost 1 base, with 15 bases spanning the gap. The CDR3 extends over 16 amino acids. The CDR3 is CASSPNSRISNQPQHF. The CDR3 DNA reads TGTGCCAGCAGTCCTAACTCAAGAATCAGCAATCAGCCCCAGCATTTT.

The chain recombines TRBV6-2 or TRBV6-3 with TRBJ2-3, with 7 bases matching TRBD1. V trimming: 6 bases; J trimming: 3 bases; junction bases outside the gene matches: 6. Per the germline V gene, CDR1 is MNHEY and CDR2 is SVGEGT. This CDR3 spans 14 amino acids. The CDR3 DNA reads TGTGCCAGCAGCAGGGGACAGATAACAGATACGCAGTATTTT. This gives the protein CASSRGQITDTQYF.

This clone was seen a handful of times. This chain joins TRBV2 and TRBJ1-1, with 7 bases that match TRBD1. With V trimmed by 7 bases and J by 7 bases, 3 bases remained unmatched. Germline V CDR1 and CDR2: SNHLY, FYNNEI. The CDR3 is made up of 11 amino acids. CDR3 coding DNA: TGTGCCAGCACCCGGGACAGTGAAGCTTTCTTT. This gives the protein CASTRDSEAFF. The full variable domain, its missing parts supplied by reference TRBV2 and TRBJ1-1, is EPEVTQTPSHQVTQMGQEVILRCVPISNHLYFYWYRQILGQKVEFLVSFYNNEISEKSEIFDDQFSVERPDGSNFTLKIRSTKLEDSAMYFCASTRDSEAFFGQGTRLTVV.

The chain has TRBV6-5 and TRBJ1-2, with 7 nucleotides matching TRBD1. Trimming cost V 6 bases and J 8 bases; bases outside gene matches: 9. The CDR3 contains 13 residues. Germline V gene sequence: CDR1 MNHEY, CDR2 SVGAGI. The CDR3 DNA follows: TGTGCCAGCAGCCTTAGGGGGCGCGACGGCTACACCTTC. Amino acid sequence: CASSLRGRDGYTF.

The V gene is TRBV30, the J gene TRBJ1-6; D unresolved. Germline V CDR1 and CDR2: GTSNPN, SVGIG (reference sequence). Trimming cost V 3 bases and J 7 bases, with 19 bases left between them. The CDR3 runs to 16 residues. CDR3 sequence: CAWSVGSNVVNSPLHF. The DNA of the CDR3 is TGTGCCTGGAGCGTAGGGAGTAACGTGGTGAATTCACCCCTCCACTTT.

The J gene is TRBJ1-5, the V gene TRBV30, with 8 bases aligning to TRBD1. Germline V gene sequence: CDR1 GTSNPN, CDR2 SVGIG (reference sequence). V lost 3 bases, J lost 5 bases, and 6 bases stayed unmatched. The CDR3 extends over 14 amino acids. This CDR3 reads CAWRKQGGDQPQHF. CDR3 DNA: TGTGCCTGGAGGAAACAGGGGGGGGATCAGCCCCAGCATTTT.

The V gene is TRBV6-4, the J gene TRBJ2-2; no definite D call. CDR1 is MRHNA and CDR2 is SNTAGT in the germline V gene. V was trimmed by 2 bases and J by 4 bases, leaving 8 bases between them. The CDR3 is 14 residues long. Here the CDR3 DNA reads TGTGCCAGCAGTGACGACTTAACCACCGGGGAGCTGTTTTTT. It encodes CASSDDLTTGELFF.

The V gene is TRBV4-1, the J gene TRBJ1-5, with a tentative D call TRBD1 (5 bases). The CDR3 length is 16 residues. CDR1 MGHRA and CDR2 YSYEKL come from the germline V gene. V was shortened by 0 bases and J by 5 bases, with 14 bases between the two germline ends. CDR3 sequence (DNA): TGCGCCAGCAGCCAAGATTGGGGGGGTGTGCATCAGCCCCAGCATTTT. Protein sequence: CASSQDWGGVHQPQHF.